This TCR beta chain was retrieved from a study of CD8 T cells in Susac syndrome. TCR beta sequencing was performed on blood CD8+ and CD4+ T cells. FACS was used to enrich TEMRA cells, whereas the CD8+ and CD4+ T cells were obtained by negative isolation. Reverse transcription of roughly 0.45 to 1 ug RNA was performed with random hexamers. By means of immunoSEQ multiplex PCR, TCR beta CDR3 spanning 54 Vbeta and 13 Jbeta underwent amplification. A single record per CDR3 protein comes from TCRdb applying MiXCR to the immunoSEQ multiplex PCR reads. Among about 300,000 distinct CDR3 sequences listed, about 85% were seen once. This clonotype was detected a few times. Germline loops: CDR1 SEHNR, CDR2 FQNEAQ (reference sequence). The V end lost 9 bases, the J end lost 7 bases, and 9 bases lay between the germline ends. CDR3 size: 11 residues.

The chain uses TRBV7-9 and TRBJ2-2, with D uncertain. The sequencing input was CD8+ T cells from PBMCs. The TCR comes from a human donor with multiple sclerosis. CDR3 residues: CASRAGGELFF. CDR3 sequence (DNA): TGTGCCAGTCGGGCCGGCGGGGAGCTGTTTTTT.